The 11 T cell receptor beta chains listed next were all sequenced from one sample in a study of blood T cell repertoires in COVID-19 (dated by TCRdb to 2019 to 2021). Library preparation employed the immunoSEQ multiplex PCR assay. TCRdb obtained this table from immuneACCESS and retained in-frame rearrangements with V and J assigned. These tables miss some clones; where compared with another copy, unresolved V genes account for less than half of the shortfall, and the remainder is unexplained. The sample table lists approximately 280,000 clones, about 89% of them with a count of one. The ten largest clones take up roughly 5.1% of the sample. The sequencing input was peripheral blood. Receptor source: a man aged 35-49 years with acute or convalescent COVID-19.

V is TRBV24-1 and J is TRBJ2-7, with D tentatively TRBD2 (5 bases). The V end lost 4 bases, the J end lost 3 bases, and 6 bases lay between the germline ends. This CDR3 is built from 12 residues. Germline CDR1 KGHDR, CDR2 SFDVKD. CDR3 residues: CATSEGVYEQYF. CDR3 DNA sequence: TGTGCCACCAGTGAGGGAGTCTACGAGCAGTACTTC.

V and J are TRBV5-6 and TRBJ1-2; D remains ambiguous. Germline V gene lookup returns CDR1 SGHDT and CDR2 YYEEEE. Trimming pared 1 base from V and 3 bases from J, leaving 16 bases between. This CDR3 has 16 residues. The CDR3 DNA is TGTGCCAGCAGCTTGAAGACGGATAACCGGGACTATGGCTACACCTTC. It is translated as CASSLKTDNRDYGYTF.

The genes are TRBV11-3 and TRBJ1-6; D gene unclear. V gave up 1 base and J gave up 5 bases, with 6 bases separating them. There are 14 residues in the CDR3. Germline V lookup: CDR1 SGHNT, CDR2 YENEEA. The CDR3 coding sequence is TGTGCCAGCAGCTTAGGAGGCGATAATTCACCCCTCCACTTT. Residues: CASSLGGDNSPLHF.

V gene TRBV12-5 combines with J gene TRBJ2-1; 7 bases align to TRBD2. Looked up from germline, CDR1 is LGHNT and CDR2 is FRNRAP. V was pared by 5 bases and J by 4 bases, with 2 bases of the junction left unmatched. This CDR3 region has 13 residues. The CDR3 nucleotides are TGTGCTAGTGGTCCGGGACTATACAATGAGCAGTTCTTC. Translated, it gives CASGPGLYNEQFF.

The chain recombines TRBV5-8 with TRBJ2-2; 7 nucleotides align to TRBD1. Trimming took 1 base from V and 6 from J; bases not matched to a gene: 9. This CDR3 is built from 16 residues. Germline V CDR1 and CDR2: SGHTS, YDEGEE. The CDR3 reads CASSLFRGYFAGELFF. The DNA for the CDR3 is TGTGCCAGCAGCTTGTTCAGGGGGTATTTCGCCGGGGAGCTGTTTTTT. The whole variable domain, filled in from reference TRBV5-8 and TRBJ2-2, reads EAGVTQSPTHLIKTRGQQATLRCSPISGHTSVYWYQQALGLGLQFLLWYDEGEERNRGNFPPRFSGRQFPNYSSELNVNALELEDSALYLCASSLFRGYFAGELFFGEGSRLTVL.

This chain links TRBV7-8 with TRBJ1-4; 11 positions agree with TRBD1. There are 16 residues in the CDR3. J lost 6 bases, V lost 5 bases, and 8 bases had no gene match. Germline V lookup: CDR1 SGHVS, CDR2 FQNEAQ. The CDR3 DNA is TGTGCCAGCAGCCCGGGGGCGGGACAGGGGGATGAAAAACTGTTTTTT. This encodes CASSPGAGQGDEKLFF.

The chain is built from TRBV23-1 and TRBJ1-3, with D uncertain. TRBV23-1 belongs to the ORF category, with a function that is uncertain. V lost 8 bases and J lost 0, with 20 bases in between. The CDR3 runs to 17 residues. The CDR3 coding sequence is TGCGCCAGCGCCGGACGGGGTGGTAGGACCTCTGGAAACACCATATATTTT. It yields the protein CASAGRGGRTSGNTIYF.

This rearrangement joins TRBV6-4 to TRBJ2-5; 10 bases match TRBD1. The CDR3 consists of 14 residues. The V gene's germline CDR1 is MRHNA and CDR2 SNTAGT. The V segment lost 7 bases and the J segment 5 bases; nucleotides outside the gene matches: 7. The CDR3 is CASTIRTGGETQYF. CDR3 DNA sequence: TGTGCCAGCACGATAAGGACAGGGGGGGAGACCCAGTACTTC.

This clone occurred once. The chain carries TRBV30 and TRBJ1-6; no clear D gene. Germline-derived CDR1 and CDR2 are GTSNPN and SVGIG (reference sequence). This CDR3 contains 15 residues. V lost 3 bases and J lost 11, with 20 bases in between. The CDR3: CAWSARGREGAPLHF. CDR3 DNA: TGTGCCTGGAGCGCCCGAGGGAGGGAAGGTGCACCCCTCCACTTT.

CDR3 sequence reads: CASTTQGRAPRGEQFF. CDR3 nucleotides: TGTGCCAGCACCACTCAGGGGAGGGCTCCGAGGGGTGAGCAGTTCTTC. This chain joins TRBV2 and TRBJ2-1, with D possibly matching TRBD2 (7 bases). CDR1 and CDR2 from the germline V gene are SNHLY and FYNNEI. Trimming stripped 7 bases from V and 9 bases from J, with 25 bases between. This CDR3 comprises 16 residues.

The gene calls are TRBV5-6 and TRBJ1-1, with 7 bases that match TRBD1. This CDR3 has 13 amino acids. J was trimmed by 0 bases and V by 6 bases; bases with no gene match: 2. The germline V gene has CDR1 SGHDT and CDR2 YYEEEE. CDR3 loop: CASTRGVNTEAFF. The DNA of the CDR3 is TGTGCCAGCACCAGGGGGGTGAACACTGAAGCTTTCTTT.